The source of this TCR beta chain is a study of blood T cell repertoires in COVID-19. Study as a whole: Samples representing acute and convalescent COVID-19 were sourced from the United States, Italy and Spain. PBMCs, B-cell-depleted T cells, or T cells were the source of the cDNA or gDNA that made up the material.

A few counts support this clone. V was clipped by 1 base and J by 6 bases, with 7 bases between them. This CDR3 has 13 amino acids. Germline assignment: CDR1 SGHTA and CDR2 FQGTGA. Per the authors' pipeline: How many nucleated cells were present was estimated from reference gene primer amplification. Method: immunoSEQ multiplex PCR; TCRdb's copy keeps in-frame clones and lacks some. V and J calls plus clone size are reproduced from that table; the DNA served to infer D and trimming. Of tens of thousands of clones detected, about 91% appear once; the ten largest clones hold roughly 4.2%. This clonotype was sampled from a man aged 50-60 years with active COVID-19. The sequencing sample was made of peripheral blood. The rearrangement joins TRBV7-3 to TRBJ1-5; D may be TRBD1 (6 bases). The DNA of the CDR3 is TGTGCCAGCAGCTTAAGAGGGGGTCAGCCCCAGCATTTT. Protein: CASSLRGGQPQHF.